This T cell receptor (beta chain) was observed in a study of T cell clones after liver transplantation. Measured with immunoSEQ multiplex PCR; TCRdb has only the in-frame clones, and not every one. This sample carries 65,000 to 90,000 clones, roughly 90% of them seen once, and the ten largest clones take 2% to 3%. CDR1 and CDR2 (germline): LNHDA, SQIVND (reference sequence). The CDR3 extends over 13 amino acids. Trimming took off 10 bases at V and 5 bases at J, with 17 bases between the two ends. This TCR was sampled from a human donor who received a liver transplant. This chain joins TRBV19 and TRBJ1-1; possibly TRBD1 for D (6 bases). The sequencing here drew on CD4+ T cells from blood, taken before liver transplant. The CDR3 spells CATKSRRGTEAFF. The CDR3 region has the DNA TGTGCCACCAAATCCCGCAGGGGTACTGAAGCTTTCTTT.